The entry below gives a single T cell receptor beta chain sequence along with its context. Germline loops: CDR1 MNHNS, CDR2 SASEGT. V lost 3 bases, J lost 5 bases, and 7 bases lay in between. This CDR3 spans 12 amino acids. This entry belongs to a study of blood T cell repertoires in COVID-19. Study-level background: Some COVID-19 samples were acute and others convalescent; all came from the United States, Italy and Spain. PBMCs, B-cell-depleted T cells, or T cells were the source of the cDNA or gDNA that made up the material.

Original methodology: Reference gene primers were amplified, and this amplification served to estimate nucleated cell counts. Profiled with immunoSEQ multiplex PCR; TCRdb holds only in-frame clones, not every one. V and J calls and clone size are those listed in that table; D and trimming were worked out from the DNA. This sample has around 140,000 clones, with 80% to 90% found just once. Input material: peripheral blood. The J gene is TRBJ1-1, the V gene TRBV6-1; D gene uncertain. The clonotype was recovered from a middle-aged man with active or convalescent COVID-19. CDR3 in amino acids: CASSDPGTEAFF. The CDR3 nucleotides read TGTGCCAGCAGTGATCCGGGAACTGAAGCTTTCTTT.